This T cell receptor beta chain emerged from a study of CD8 T cells in Susac syndrome. cDNA came from roughly 0.53 to 1 ug RNA primed by random hexamers. The CDR3 of TCR beta was amplified by immunoSEQ multiplex PCR across 54 Vbeta and 13 Jbeta. TCRdb reprocessed the immunoSEQ multiplex PCR reads with MiXCR, giving one entry per CDR3 protein. This table holds about 200,000 distinct CDR3 sequences, roughly 94% found once. The CDR3 is 13 residues long. V dropped 4 bases and J dropped 4 bases, with 8 bases sitting between them. Germline lookup yields CDR1 KGHDR and CDR2 SFDVKD. From blood CD8+ and CD4+ T cells, the TCR beta chain was sequenced. Healthy donors constituted the control group, matched for age and sex. The TEMRA cells underwent FACS enrichment, while the CD8+ and CD4+ T cells underwent negative isolation.

The specimen sequenced was CD4+ T cells from PBMCs. The J gene is TRBJ2-3, the V gene TRBV24-1; D remains ambiguous. The TCR was taken from a human donor in good health. CDR3 protein: CATSEPPPDTQYF. The CDR3 DNA sequence: TGTGCCACCAGTGAGCCCCCCCCAGATACGCAGTATTTT.